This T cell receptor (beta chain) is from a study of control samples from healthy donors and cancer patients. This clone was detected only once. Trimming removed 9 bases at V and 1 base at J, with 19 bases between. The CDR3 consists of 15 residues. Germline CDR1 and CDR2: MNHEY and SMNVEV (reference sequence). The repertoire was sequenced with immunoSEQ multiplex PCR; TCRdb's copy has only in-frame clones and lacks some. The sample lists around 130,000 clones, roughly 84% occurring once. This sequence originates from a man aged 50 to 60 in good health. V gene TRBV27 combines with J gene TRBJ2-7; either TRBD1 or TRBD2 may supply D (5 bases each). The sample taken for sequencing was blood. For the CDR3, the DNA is TGTGCCAGTAAAACGAAGGGGCGCGGGTCCTACGAGCAGTACTTC. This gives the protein CASKTKGRGSYEQYF.